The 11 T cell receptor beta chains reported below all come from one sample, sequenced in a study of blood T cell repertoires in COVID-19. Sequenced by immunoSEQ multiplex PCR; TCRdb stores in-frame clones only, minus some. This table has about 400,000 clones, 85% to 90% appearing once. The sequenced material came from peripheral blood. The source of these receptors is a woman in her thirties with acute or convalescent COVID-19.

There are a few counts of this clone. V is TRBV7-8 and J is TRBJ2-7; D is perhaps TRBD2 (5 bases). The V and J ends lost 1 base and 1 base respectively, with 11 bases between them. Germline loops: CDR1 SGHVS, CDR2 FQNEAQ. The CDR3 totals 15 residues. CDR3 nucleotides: TGTGCCAGCAGCTTAGACCCGGGGAGATCCTACGAGCAGTACTTC. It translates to CASSLDPGRSYEQYF.

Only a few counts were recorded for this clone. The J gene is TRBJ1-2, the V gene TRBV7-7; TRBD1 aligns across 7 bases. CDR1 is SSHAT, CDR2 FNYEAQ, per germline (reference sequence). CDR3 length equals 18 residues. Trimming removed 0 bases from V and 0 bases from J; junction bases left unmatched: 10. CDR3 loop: CASSLAEWDSLTNYGYTF. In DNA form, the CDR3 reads TGTGCCAGCAGCTTAGCCGAATGGGACAGCTTGACTAACTATGGCTACACCTTC.

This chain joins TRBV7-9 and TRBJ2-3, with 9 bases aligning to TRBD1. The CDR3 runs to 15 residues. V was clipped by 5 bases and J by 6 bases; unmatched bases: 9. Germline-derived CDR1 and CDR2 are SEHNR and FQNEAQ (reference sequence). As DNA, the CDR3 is TGTGCCAGCAGCCCCCACGGGACAGGGTCCGATACGCAGTATTTT. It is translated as CASSPHGTGSDTQYF.

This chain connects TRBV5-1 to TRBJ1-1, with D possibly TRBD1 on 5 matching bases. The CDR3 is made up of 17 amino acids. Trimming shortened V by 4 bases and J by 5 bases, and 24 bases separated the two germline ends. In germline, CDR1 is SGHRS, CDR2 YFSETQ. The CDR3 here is CASSLKEFRVRGTEAFF. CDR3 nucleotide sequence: TGCGCCAGCAGCCTAAAAGAATTCAGGGTTCGGGGGACTGAAGCTTTCTTT.

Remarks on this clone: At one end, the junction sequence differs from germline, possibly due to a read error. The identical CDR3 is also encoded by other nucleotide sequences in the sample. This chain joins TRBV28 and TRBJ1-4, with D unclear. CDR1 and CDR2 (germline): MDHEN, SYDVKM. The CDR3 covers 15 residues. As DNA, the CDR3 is TGTGCCAGCACCTCAAATCGGCGACTAAATGAAAAACTATTTTTT. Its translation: CASTSNRRLNEKLFF. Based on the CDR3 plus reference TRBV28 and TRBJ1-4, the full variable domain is DVKVTQSSRYLVKRTGEKVFLECVQDMDHENMFWYRQDPGLGLRLIYFSYDVKMKEKGDIPEGYSVSREKKERFSLILESASTNQTSMYLCASTSNRRLNEKLFFGSGTQLSVL.

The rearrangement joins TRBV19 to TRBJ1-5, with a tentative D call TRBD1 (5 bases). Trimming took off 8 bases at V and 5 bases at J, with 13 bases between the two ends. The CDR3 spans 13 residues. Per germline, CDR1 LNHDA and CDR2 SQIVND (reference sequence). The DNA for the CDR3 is TGTGCCAGTGTGGGCAGGGCGGATCAGCCCCAGCATTTT. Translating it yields CASVGRADQPQHF.

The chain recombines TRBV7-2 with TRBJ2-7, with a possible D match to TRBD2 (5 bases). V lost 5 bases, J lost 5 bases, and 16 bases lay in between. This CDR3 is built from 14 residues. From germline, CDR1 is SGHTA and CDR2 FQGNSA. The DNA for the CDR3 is TGTGCCAGCAGCCATAAACTCGCCGGGAACGAGCAGTACTTC. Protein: CASSHKLAGNEQYF.

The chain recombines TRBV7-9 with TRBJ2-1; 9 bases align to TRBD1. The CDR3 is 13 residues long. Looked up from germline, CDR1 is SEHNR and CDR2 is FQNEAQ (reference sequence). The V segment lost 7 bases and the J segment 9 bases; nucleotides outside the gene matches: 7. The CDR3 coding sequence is TGTGCCAGCACACGGACAGGGGTTGGTGAGCAGTTCTTC. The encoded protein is CASTRTGVGEQFF.

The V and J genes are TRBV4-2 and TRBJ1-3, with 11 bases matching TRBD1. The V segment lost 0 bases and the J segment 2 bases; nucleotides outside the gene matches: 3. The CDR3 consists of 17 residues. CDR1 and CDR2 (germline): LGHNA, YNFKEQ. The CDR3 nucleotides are TGTGCCAGCAGCCAAGAGGTGGGACAGGGGGCTGGAAACACCATATATTTT. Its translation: CASSQEVGQGAGNTIYF.

The CDR3 DNA sequence: TGTGCCAGCAGCCCGACAGGGTGGGAGACCCAGTACTTC. This codes for CASSPTGWETQYF. The chain couples TRBV7-9 to TRBJ2-5, with TRBD1 matching over 7 bases. With 5 bases clipped from V and 5 bases from J, the junction kept 5 bases outside the gene matches. This CDR3 has 13 residues. The germline V gene has CDR1 SEHNR and CDR2 FQNEAQ (reference sequence).

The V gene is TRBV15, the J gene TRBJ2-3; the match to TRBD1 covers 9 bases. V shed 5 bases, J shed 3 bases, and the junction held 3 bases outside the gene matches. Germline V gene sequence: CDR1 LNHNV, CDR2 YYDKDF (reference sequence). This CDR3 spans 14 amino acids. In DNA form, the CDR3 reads TGTGCCACCAGCCGGGACAGGGTTACAGATACGCAGTATTTT. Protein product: CATSRDRVTDTQYF.